This T cell receptor (beta chain) appears in the sequencing data of a study of cytomegalovirus exposure and HLA in healthy donors. On the study more broadly: Per a later analysis, the roughly 670 first-cohort and 120 or so validation repertoires shared one platform.

The CDR3 sequence is 14 residues long. V lost 8 bases to trimming and J lost 8 bases, with 19 bases between them. Germline V gene lookup returns CDR1 SGHDN and CDR2 FVKESK. Turning to this clone: Its antigen is not identified.

The donors were part of the validation cohort, which consisted of about 130 subjects and was separate from the first cohort of 666 subjects. Whole-study results and caveats: Most TCR sequences showed up rarely, but some public TCRs showed up in many donors.

TCRdb's table, derived via immunoSEQ multiplex PCR, lists solely in-frame clones and lacks some. The sample holds more than 120,000 clones, around 86% seen once. The clonotype comes from a man aged 18 to 29 in good health and CMV-seropositive. The chain couples TRBV14 to TRBJ2-1, with a weak D call TRBD1 (6 bases). Sequencing was done on a sample of PBMCs. The CDR3 sequence: CASGKGLWGHEQFF. The CDR3 DNA sequence: TGTGCCAGCGGGAAAGGTCTTTGGGGGCATGAGCAGTTCTTC.